This entry is about one T cell receptor beta chain. Its antigen is unidentified. The data belong to a study of cytomegalovirus exposure and HLA in healthy donors. The CDR3 is 19 residues long. V dropped 0 bases and J dropped 0; count of bases not matched to a gene: 6. The germline V gene encodes CDR1 LGHNA and CDR2 YSLEER. Study outcomes and limitations: Later examination showed HLA-associated TCR beta chains had greater clonal expansion than equally common others. Trimming of TCR beta V- and J-genes showed a link, identified in a later analysis, to a missense DCLRE1C variant. A later analysis by the authors found several of the most significant clusters apparently linked to common viral pathogens.

Researchers ran the PCR with 60 Vbeta and 13 Jbeta primers. Sequenced by immunoSEQ multiplex PCR; TCRdb stores in-frame clones only, minus some. The sample table sets out around 120,000 clones. This TCR derives from a man aged 50-60 years in good health and CMV-seronegative. The J gene is TRBJ2-1, the V gene TRBV4-3, with 12 bases identical to TRBD2. The sample was PBMCs. The CDR3 protein is CASSQEPSGGAGSYNEQFF. The CDR3 region has the DNA TGCGCCAGCAGCCAAGAACCTAGCGGGGGGGCCGGCTCCTACAATGAGCAGTTCTTC.